This TCR beta chain was sequenced in a study of CD8 T cells in ankylosing spondylitis (dated by TCRdb to 2016 to 2017). Describing the broader study: T cell receptor beta repertoires were profiled in healthy donors and ankylosing spondylitis patients so that disease-linked TCR variants could be found. The whole study cohort included 108 healthy donors and 20 to 30 ankylosing spondylitis patients. Samples of peripheral blood were taken, and for ankylosing spondylitis patients, synovial fluid was collected as well. Study-level results and caveats: The disease-linked clones were reported as significantly enriched in matched synovial fluid samples from ankylosing spondylitis patients. Some motif variants were previously reported in synovial fluid and blood of reactive arthritis patients, suggesting common disease-initiation mechanisms. A TCR beta motif made up of eight or nine highly homologous amino acid variants appeared to be characteristic of blood from ankylosing spondylitis patients. A CD8+ phenotype was shown by the disease-linked clones, which were found at relatively low frequencies in peripheral blood.

This clonotype was seen ten or more times. The antigen it binds to is not known. No qualities accompany the bases; no much larger clone lies one base away. The instrument was an Illumina HiSeq 2500. Quantitative 5'-RACE with molecular barcodes was the method used to prepare the TCR beta libraries. Processing in the source paper ran as follows. A new computational method, built on a probabilistic model of VDJ rearrangement, was used to identify disease-linked TCR variants. The raw public data were reprocessed by TCRdb itself: fastp quality trimming at Q25, MiXCR clonotype calling, in-frame beta chains only. Duplicate CDR3 protein sequences are folded into a single record with the most common DNA and genes. None of the V and J calls come from the authors' own analysis; TCRdb made them. Present in this sample are some 130,000 distinct CDR3 sequences, about a tenth of which were seen just once. Roughly 3.3% of the sample comes from the top ten.

Trimming accounts for 6 bases at V and 5 bases at J, while the number of junction bases matched to no gene is 8. The CDR3 spans 15 residues, from the cysteine through the phenylalanine. Here the CDR3 DNA is all that survives: 45 bases in frame from base 1. The germline V gene yields SGHAT for CDR1 and FQNNGV for CDR2. The sequenced sample was blood, either unsorted or a sorted T cell fraction (not recorded which). The chain was built from TRBV11-2 and TRBJ2-5; TRBD2 agrees with 11 junctional bases. The TCR was taken from a male donor with ankylosing spondylitis or in good health (not recorded which). The CDR3 protein: CASRFLAGGGETQYF. Read as DNA, the sequence is TGTGCCAGCAGATTTCTAGCGGGAGGTGGTGAGACCCAGTACTTC.